A single sample gave rise to the 30 T cell receptor beta chains below, sequenced in a study of tumor-infiltrating lymphocytes in localized non-small cell lung cancer. Libraries were prepared by immunoSEQ multiplex PCR; TCRdb keeps only in-frame clonotypes and omits some of them. The top ten clones hold about 15% of a sample with thousands of clones, around 77% of them seen once. The sequenced material came from uninvolved lung tissue not adjacent to the tumor. The receptors shown here come from a human donor with non-small cell lung cancer.

This clone turned up a few times. This rearrangement joins TRBV20-1 to TRBJ1-3; a weak D match, TRBD1 (5 bases). The CDR3 has 11 amino acids. Germline CDR1 is DFQATT and CDR2 is SNEGSKA (reference sequence). The V end lost 6 bases, the J end lost 6 bases, and 9 bases lay between the germline ends. CDR3 DNA: TGCAGTGCAGGGGAAGAAAACACCATATATTTT. It translates to CSAGEENTIYF.

The rearrangement uses TRBV7-6 and TRBJ2-5, with D maybe TRBD1 (6 bases). Trimming removed 2 bases from V and 5 bases from J, with 9 bases in between. This CDR3 contains 13 residues. CDR1 SGHVS and CDR2 FNYEAQ come from the germline V gene. CDR3 bases: TGTGCCAGCAGCTTAAGGCAGGGGGAGACCCAGTACTTC. Translating it yields CASSLRQGETQYF.

The chain is built from TRBV7-2 and TRBJ2-7, with D perhaps matching TRBD2 (6 bases). Trimming shortened V by 1 base and J by 3 bases, and 10 bases separated the two germline ends. There are 14 residues in the CDR3. Germline lookup yields CDR1 SGHTA and CDR2 FQGNSA. CDR3 sequence (DNA): TGTGCCAGCAGCTTAGGCGCGGGATTCTACGAGCAGTACTTC. This translates into CASSLGAGFYEQYF.

About this clone itself: The sample carries other DNA sequences with the same CDR3. This chain uses TRBV7-2 with TRBJ2-3, with D perhaps TRBD2 (6 bases). The CDR3 has 14 amino acids. Germline CDR1 SGHTA, CDR2 FQGNSA. The germline V and J ends were trimmed by 3 bases and 0 bases, with 7 bases remaining between them. CDR3 DNA: TGTGCCAGCAGCTTCGGAGGGAGCACAGATACGCAGTATTTT. The encoded protein is CASSFGGSTDTQYF. Drawing the rest from reference TRBV7-2 and TRBJ2-3, the complete variable domain is GAGVSQSPSNKVTEKGKDVELRCDPISGHTALYWYRQSLGQGLEFLIYFQGNSAPDKSGLPSDRFSAERTGGSVSTLTIQRTQQEDSAVYLCASSFGGSTDTQYFGPGTRLTVL.

V is TRBV10-3 and J is TRBJ1-4; a weak D match, TRBD1 (5 bases). V was pared by 0 bases and J by 8 bases, with 19 bases between. Germline CDR1 and CDR2: ENHRY and SYGVKD. The CDR3 runs 17 residues. The CDR3 nucleotides read TGTGCCATCAGTGAGTCGCTGTCGACAGCGGGTGGGGAAAAACTGTTTTTT. Translating gives CAISESLSTAGGEKLFF.

This chain joins TRBV5-6 and TRBJ2-1, with 15 bases lining up with TRBD2. Germline CDR1 and CDR2: SGHDT and YYEEEE. V lost 5 bases to trimming and J lost 8 bases; unmatched junction nucleotides: 5. The CDR3 totals 15 residues. CDR3 amino acids: CASRGLAGGLYEQFF. DNA of the CDR3: TGTGCCAGCAGGGGACTAGCGGGGGGCCTGTATGAGCAGTTCTTC.

This clone was seen more than once but under ten times. This chain uses TRBV5-4 with TRBJ1-3; 9 positions agree with TRBD1. Germline loops: CDR1 SGHNT, CDR2 YYREEE (reference sequence). The CDR3 loop spans 14 amino acids. The V and J ends lost 4 bases and 3 bases, in that order; junction bases with no gene match: 2. The CDR3, as DNA: TGTGCCAGCAGCCGGGACAGGGTTGGAAACACCATATATTTT. This gives the protein CASSRDRVGNTIYF.

The genes are TRBV6-1 and TRBJ2-2; maybe TRBD1 (7 bases). The V end lost 9 bases, the J end lost 7 bases, and 18 bases lay between the germline ends. CDR3 length equals 14 residues. The germline V gene has CDR1 MNHNS and CDR2 SASEGT. This CDR3 is CASLEGAMGGELFF. DNA of the CDR3: TGTGCCAGTCTGGAGGGGGCTATGGGCGGGGAGCTGTTTTTT.

DNA for the CDR3: TGTGCCAGCAGCTACTACGGGACAGGTTTTGGCTACACCTTC. It codes for CASSYYGTGFGYTF. The chain combines TRBV5-4 with TRBJ1-2, with TRBD1 matching 8 bases. The CDR3 consists of 14 residues. The trim removed 3 bases at V and 7 bases at J, leaving 8 bases unmatched. Germline V gene sequence: CDR1 SGHNT, CDR2 YYREEE (reference sequence). Full variable domain (remainder filled in from reference TRBV5-4 and TRBJ1-2): ETGVTQSPTHLIKTRGQQVTLRCSSQSGHNTVSWYQQALGQGPQFIFQYYREEENGRGNFPPRFSGLQFPNYSSELNVNALELDDSALYLCASSYYGTGFGYTFGSGTRLTVV.

The chain uses TRBV6-1 and TRBJ1-5; D unresolved. Germline assignment: CDR1 MNHNS and CDR2 SASEGT. The CDR3 spans 13 residues. Trimming shortened V by 10 bases and J by 2 bases, and 12 bases separated the two germline ends. CDR3 in amino acids: CATRWEGNQPQHF. The CDR3 bases are TGTGCCACCCGGTGGGAGGGCAATCAGCCCCAGCATTTT.

This chain links TRBV27 with TRBJ1-5; maybe TRBD1 (6 bases). Germline CDR1 and CDR2: MNHEY and SMNVEV (reference sequence). Deletions cut 1 base from V and 6 bases from J, with 16 bases between. The CDR3 extends over 16 amino acids. The CDR3 region is CASSLFGGGVGQPQHF. The CDR3 nucleotides read TGTGCCAGCAGTTTATTCGGTGGGGGCGTTGGTCAGCCCCAGCATTTT.

The V and J genes are TRBV6-5 and TRBJ1-5; no firm D call. Per the germline V gene, CDR1 is MNHEY and CDR2 is SVGAGI. This CDR3 comprises 15 residues. Trimming cost V 6 bases and J 3 bases, with 15 bases left between them. CDR3 nucleotide sequence: TGTGCCAGCAGACTTGCAGACGGAGCCAATCAGCCCCAGCATTTT. Its protein is CASRLADGANQPQHF.

V usage is TRBV6-1 and J usage is TRBJ1-5; D might be TRBD1 (5 bases). CDR3 length: 15 amino acids. Per germline, CDR1 MNHNS and CDR2 SASEGT. Trimming removed 5 bases at V and 0 bases at J, with 11 bases between. The CDR3 DNA reads TGTGCCAGCAGTCGTGACAGTTATAGCAATCAGCCCCAGCATTTT. Its protein product is CASSRDSYSNQPQHF.

The rearrangement joins TRBV28 to TRBJ2-1, with D possibly being TRBD2 (7 bases). The V end was cut by 6 bases, the J end by 4 bases, with 16 bases between. CDR3 length equals 15 residues. The V gene's germline CDR1 is MDHEN and CDR2 SYDVKM. The CDR3, as DNA: TGTGCCAGCAGGCCCCCAGGGGAGGGATACAATGAGCAGTTCTTC. It yields the protein CASRPPGEGYNEQFF.

The chain has TRBV6-5 and TRBJ2-7, with TRBD1 matching over 7 bases. Germline loops: CDR1 MNHEY, CDR2 SVGAGI. Unmatched junction bases numbered 7, after V lost 5 bases and J lost 3 bases. The length of the CDR3 is 14 residues. CDR3 loop: CASSQTGPVYEQYF. The CDR3 nucleotides read TGTGCCAGCAGTCAGACAGGGCCAGTCTACGAGCAGTACTTC.

J is TRBJ2-5 and V is TRBV18; 8 nucleotides align to TRBD1. The ends lost 3 bases at V and 1 base at J; junction bases unmatched: 4. Germline assignment: CDR1 KGHSH and CDR2 LQKENI. The CDR3 totals 15 residues. CDR3 protein: CASSPGQGPQETQYF. The CDR3 coding sequence is TGTGCCAGCTCACCCGGACAGGGACCCCAAGAGACCCAGTACTTC.

This chain joins TRBV27 and TRBJ1-1; D gene unclear. CDR1 is MNHEY and CDR2 is SMNVEV in the germline V gene (reference sequence). Trimming removed 3 bases from V and 0 bases from J, with 5 bases in between. The CDR3 loop spans 13 amino acids. The CDR3 loop is CASSFSLNTEAFF. CDR3 DNA sequence: TGTGCCAGCAGTTTTTCACTGAACACTGAAGCTTTCTTT.

About this clone: The sample contains more than one DNA sequence encoding this CDR3. The genes are TRBV7-6 and TRBJ2-5, with D tentatively TRBD2 (6 bases). V shed 5 bases and J shed 2 bases, with 9 bases lying between them. The CDR3 runs 13 residues. Germline CDR1 is SGHVS and CDR2 is FNYEAQ. The DNA of the CDR3 is TGTGCCAGCAGCCTGGGGAGGCAAGAGACCCAGTACTTC. Amino acid sequence: CASSLGRQETQYF.

The rearrangement uses TRBV5-4 and TRBJ2-4; 7 bases line up with TRBD1. Germline loops: CDR1 SGHNT, CDR2 YYREEE (reference sequence). The junction had 6 bases not matched to a gene; V was cut back by 0 bases and J by 6 bases. CDR3 length: 15 residues. The CDR3 sequence is CASSLGGAGGNIQYF. The CDR3 coding sequence is TGTGCCAGCAGCTTGGGAGGTGCAGGGGGAAACATTCAGTACTTC. Based on the CDR3 plus reference TRBV5-4 and TRBJ2-4, the full variable domain is ETGVTQSPTHLIKTRGQQVTLRCSSQSGHNTVSWYQQALGQGPQFIFQYYREEENGRGNFPPRFSGLQFPNYSSELNVNALELDDSALYLCASSLGGAGGNIQYFGAGTRLSVL.

The chain links TRBV19 to TRBJ1-2; the D is unclear. V was trimmed by 2 bases and J by 3 bases, leaving 10 bases between them. The CDR3 spans 14 residues. Germline V gene data show CDR1 as LNHDA and CDR2 as SQIVND (reference sequence). The CDR3 reads CASSINRDYYGYTF. CDR3 DNA sequence: TGTGCCAGTAGTATAAATCGGGATTACTATGGCTACACCTTC. Full variable domain (remainder filled in from reference TRBV19 and TRBJ1-2): DGGITQSPKYLFRKEGQNVTLSCEQNLNHDAMYWYRQDPGQGLRLIYYSQIVNDFQKGDIAEGYSVSREKKESFPLTVTSAQKNPTAFYLCASSINRDYYGYTFGSGTRLTVV.

The chain carries TRBV9 and TRBJ2-7; 8 bases agree with TRBD2. The CDR3 loop spans 14 amino acids. Germline V CDR1 and CDR2: SGDLS, YYNGEE. V was pared by 0 bases and J by 7 bases, with 6 bases of the junction left unmatched. CDR3 residues: CASSVAAGGQEQYF. The CDR3, as DNA: TGTGCCAGCAGCGTAGCGGCGGGGGGACAAGAGCAGTACTTC. The full variable domain, its missing parts supplied by reference TRBV9 and TRBJ2-7, is DSGVTQTPKHLITATGQRVTLRCSPRSGDLSVYWYQQSLDQGLQFLIQYYNGEERAKGNILERFSAQQFPDLHSELNLSSLELGDSALYFCASSVAAGGQEQYFGPGTRLTVT.

The chain couples TRBV7-3 to TRBJ2-2, with 12 bases fitting TRBD1. This CDR3 has 17 residues. Per germline, CDR1 SGHTA and CDR2 FQGTGA. With V trimmed by 4 bases and J by 7 bases, 10 bases remained unmatched. For the CDR3, the DNA is TGTGCCAGCAGCTCACCGGGGGGACAGGGGGCGAACGGGGAGCTGTTTTTT. Translated, it gives CASSSPGGQGANGELFF.

This clone was observed once. The rearrangement links TRBV11-3 to TRBJ2-3; possibly TRBD2 for D (6 bases). Germline lookup yields CDR1 SGHNT and CDR2 YENEEA. Trimming took off 2 bases at V and 5 bases at J, with 14 bases between the two ends. This CDR3 has 15 amino acids. The CDR3 nucleotides are TGTGCCAGCAGCTTAAATCCGGGGGAGGTAGATACGCAGTATTTT. This sequence encodes CASSLNPGEVDTQYF.

This chain links TRBV21-1 with TRBJ1-3. TRBV21-1 is a pseudogene segment. This CDR3 comprises 16 residues. The CDR3 loop reads CASRSRIQHARNTIYF. The CDR3 bases are TGTGCCAGCAGGAGCAGAATACAACACGCACGAAACACCATATATTTT.

This chain joins TRBV12-5 and TRBJ2-3, with 9 nucleotides matching TRBD1. Germline V CDR1 and CDR2: LGHNT, FRNRAP. The CDR3 runs to 15 residues. The J segment lost 6 bases and the V segment lost 4 bases, leaving 8 bases of the junction unmatched. DNA for the CDR3: TGTGCTAGTGGTTCCCAGGACAGGGGCGGGGATACGCAGTATTTT. This codes for CASGSQDRGGDTQYF.

By share, this clone counts as medium-sized. This rearrangement joins TRBV6-4 to TRBJ2-7; D unresolved. Germline V gene lookup returns CDR1 MRHNA and CDR2 SNTAGT. This CDR3 region has 12 residues. V was pared by 11 bases and J by 0 bases, with 11 bases between. The DNA for the CDR3 is TGTGCCTTAGACGAAGCCTCCTACGAGCAGTACTTC. It codes for CALDEASYEQYF.

The V gene is TRBV7-8, the J gene TRBJ2-7, with D unresolved. This CDR3 has 12 residues. The V and J ends lost 5 bases and 0 bases respectively, with 5 bases between them. In germline, CDR1 is SGHVS, CDR2 FQNEAQ. Written as DNA, the CDR3 is TGTGCCAGCAGCCTCAGCTCCTACGAGCAGTACTTC. Its protein product is CASSLSSYEQYF.

This chain joins TRBV5-1 and TRBJ2-5; D is unclear. V was pared by 7 bases and J by 1 base, with 8 bases between. In germline, CDR1 is SGHRS, CDR2 YFSETQ. The CDR3 length is 12 residues. Here the CDR3 reads CASGQIQETQYF. In DNA form, the CDR3 reads TGCGCCAGCGGGCAGATCCAAGAGACCCAGTACTTC.

The gene calls are TRBV19 and TRBJ2-5; no firm D call. The CDR3 extends over 14 amino acids. CDR1 and CDR2 (germline): LNHDA, SQIVND (reference sequence). Trimming shortened V by 5 bases and J by 2 bases, and 12 bases separated the two germline ends. CDR3 in DNA: TGTGCCAGTAGTCCTCGTCCCTTACAAGAGACCCAGTACTTC. Encoded protein: CASSPRPLQETQYF.

Within the sample, this clone is large. The chain uses TRBV19 and TRBJ1-5; D gene uncertain. Between the trimmed V and J ends, which lost 5 bases and 6 bases, there was a span of 11 bases. Germline loops: CDR1 LNHDA, CDR2 SQIVND (reference sequence). The CDR3 totals 13 residues. CDR3 loop: CASSGLSGQPQHF. The CDR3 DNA sequence: TGTGCCAGTAGTGGCCTTTCGGGTCAGCCCCAGCATTTT.